The T cell receptor (beta chain) under discussion was sequenced for a study of cytomegalovirus exposure and HLA in healthy donors. Trimming took off 2 bases at V and 7 bases at J, with 17 bases between the two ends. Germline CDR1 and CDR2: MGHRA and YSYEKL. The CDR3 runs 15 residues. Primers: 60 Vbeta forward and 13 Jbeta reverse. Sequencing was performed with immunoSEQ multiplex PCR; in TCRdb, only in-frame clones are kept and a portion is missing. The data contain 100,000 to 150,000 clones, about 80% of them singletons. This clonotype was obtained from a woman aged 50 to 60 in good health and CMV-seronegative. The chain joins TRBV4-1 to TRBJ2-5, with D perhaps TRBD1 (5 bases). The sequencing sample was made of PBMCs. CDR3 sequence: CASSQTGQGYGTQYF. The CDR3 DNA reads TGCGCCAGCAGCCAAACTGGCCAGGGATACGGGACCCAGTACTTC.